This is a list of T cell receptor beta chains from one sample in a study of a mutant IDH1 vaccine in newly diagnosed glioma. Produced via immunoSEQ multiplex PCR; TCRdb's table is partial and in-frame only. The data contain about 60,000 clones, 80% to 90% of them singletons. Which antigens these TCRs recognize remains unknown. The source was PBMCs, collected from a glioma patient whose treatment included an IDH1 peptide vaccine. These receptors came from a man aged 40-55 years with glioma. The CDR3 runs from the conserved cysteine through the conserved F or W. A D gene is named only where the DNA matches it firmly. Rows give clone size only sometimes, using once, few, many, or a class for an expanded clone.

>-|TRBV9|TRBJ2-3|TRBD2
CASSVEWGLGHSSTDTQYF
TGTGCCAGCAGCGTAGAGTGGGGACTAGGTCATTCTAGCACAGATACGCAGTATTTT
>few|TRBV5-1|TRBJ1-1|-
CASSIQGNTEAFF
TGCGCCAGCAGCATACAGGGGAACACTGAAGCTTTCTTT
>-|TRBV19|TRBJ1-4|-
CASSSTGIRRATNEKLFF
TGTGCCAGTAGTAGTACAGGGATTCGACGGGCAACTAATGAAAAACTGTTTTTT
>-|TRBV7-2|TRBJ2-1|TRBD2
CASSYPGLAGTRYYNEQFF
TGTGCCAGCAGCTACCCGGGACTAGCGGGGACGCGGTACTACAATGAGCAGTTCTTC
>-|TRBV30|TRBJ2-4|-
CAWSAGVLSSLAKNIQYF
TGTGCCTGGAGTGCGGGGGTCCTTTCCTCTTTAGCCAAAAACATTCAGTACTTC
>-|TRBV7-9|TRBJ2-1|-
CASSSDGYNEQFF
TGTGCCAGCAGCTCGGACGGTTACAATGAGCAGTTCTTC
>-|TRBV7-2|TRBJ2-2|-
CASTVPRGSGSGELFF
TGTGCCAGCACCGTCCCCCGGGGCTCCGGGTCCGGGGAGCTGTTTTTT
>-|TRBV5-5|TRBJ2-3|TRBD2
CASSFSGGGTDTQYF
TGTGCCAGCAGCTTTAGCGGGGGCGGCACAGATACGCAGTATTTT
>-|TRBV7-8|TRBJ2-5|TRBD2
CASSLAGLAGGKETQYF
TGTGCCAGCAGCTTAGCGGGGTTAGCGGGGGGAAAAGAGACCCAGTACTTC
>once|TRBV6-6|TRBJ1-5|-
CASFNSNQPQHF
TGTGCCAGTTTTAATAGCAATCAGCCCCAGCATTTT
>-|TRBV2|TRBJ1-5|-
CASNPGPSSNQPQHF
TGTGCCAGCAACCCGGGACCGAGTAGCAATCAGCCCCAGCATTTT
>-|TRBV7-6|TRBJ1-6|TRBD1
CASSSTGGDNSPLHF
TGTGCCAGCAGCTCTACAGGGGGGGATAATTCACCCCTCCACTTT
>-|TRBV7-8|TRBJ1-6|-
CASSLPSSPLHF
TGTGCCAGCAGCTTACCCAGTTCACCCCTCCACTTT
>-|TRBV5-4|TRBJ2-3|-
CASSPWGKPHTDTQYF
TGTGCCAGCAGCCCCTGGGGAAAACCTCACACAGATACGCAGTATTTT
>-|TRBV5-1|TRBJ2-1|TRBD1
CASSHGQGANEQFF
TGCGCCAGCAGCCATGGACAGGGGGCCAATGAGCAGTTCTTC
>-|TRBV4-3|TRBJ1-5|-
CASSQDYGRNQPQHF
TGCGCCAGCAGCCAAGATTACGGTCGCAATCAGCCCCAGCATTTT
>-|TRBV5-5|TRBJ2-2|-
CASSSGIGWELFF
TGTGCCAGCAGCTCCGGGATAGGCTGGGAGCTGTTTTTT
>-|TRBV30|TRBJ2-6|-
CAWSVGGSGANVLTF
TGTGCCTGGAGTGTAGGGGGGTCTGGGGCCAACGTCCTGACTTTC
>few|TRBV6-6|TRBJ1-5|-
CASTPQQGMGNQPQHF
TGTGCCAGCACCCCCCAGCAAGGGATGGGCAATCAGCCCCAGCATTTT
>-|TRBV7-3|TRBJ2-1|-
CASSPRGAHEQFF
TGTGCCAGCAGCCCTAGGGGGGCGCATGAGCAGTTCTTC
>-|TRBV13|TRBJ2-3|-
CASSTYRDTDTQYF
TGTGCCAGCAGCACCTATAGGGACACAGATACGCAGTATTTT
>few|TRBV9|TRBJ2-1|-
CASSEIRSVSSYNEQFF
TGTGCCAGCAGCGAAATCCGAAGCGTCTCCTCCTACAATGAGCAGTTCTTC
>-|TRBV7-9|TRBJ1-2|-
CASSRDTVTGYTF
TGTGCCAGCAGCCGGGACACGGTTACTGGCTACACCTTC
>-|TRBV6-4|TRBJ2-1|-
CASSKTSGTYNNEQFF
TGTGCCAGCAGTAAAACCTCCGGGACGTACAACAATGAGCAGTTCTTC
>-|TRBV11-2|TRBJ1-1|TRBD1
CASRDIQGALGTEAFF
TGTGCCAGCAGGGACATACAGGGGGCTTTGGGCACCGAAGCTTTCTTT
>-|TRBV21-1|TRBJ2-1|-
CASSKGSGEDEQFF
TGTGCCAGCAGCAAAGGCTCTGGGGAAGACGAGCAGTTCTTC
>-|TRBV7-9|TRBJ2-1|-
CASSPPVGHPYNEQFF
TGTGCCAGCAGCCCGCCAGTGGGACACCCCTACAATGAGCAGTTCTTC
>-|TRBV11-2|TRBJ2-1|TRBD2
CASSLLRPGLAGAREQFF
TGTGCCAGCAGCTTACTTAGGCCGGGACTAGCGGGGGCGAGGGAGCAGTTCTTC
>-|TRBV7-2|TRBJ2-2|-
CASSLDSRLSGELFF
TGTGCCAGCAGCTTAGACAGTAGGTTGTCGGGGGAGCTGTTTTTT
>-|TRBV6-6|TRBJ2-7|-
CASSIKHEQYF
TGTGCCAGCAGTATTAAGCACGAGCAGTACTTC
>-|TRBV2|TRBJ2-3|-
CASNIWSTDTQYF
TGTGCCAGCAATATTTGGTCGACAGATACGCAGTATTTT
>-|TRBV7-8|TRBJ1-3|-
CASSLEAATGNTIYF
TGTGCCAGCAGCTTGGAGGCCGCGACGGGAAACACCATATATTTT
>-|TRBV10-3|TRBJ2-7|TRBD1
CAARDRLAYEQYF
TGTGCCGCCAGGGACAGGTTAGCCTACGAGCAGTACTTC
>once|TRBV5-1|TRBJ1-3|-
CASSVDVGGNTIYF
TGCGCCAGCAGCGTGGACGTAGGAGGAAACACCATATATTTT
>-|TRBV7-3|TRBJ2-3|TRBD2
CASSLKGRREGADTQYF
TGTGCCAGCAGCTTAAAGGGTCGGCGGGAGGGTGCAGATACGCAGTATTTT
>few|TRBV10-1|TRBJ2-1|-
CATPEGDFSYNEQFF
TGCGCCACCCCGGAGGGGGACTTCTCCTACAATGAGCAGTTCTTC
>once|TRBV5-4|TRBJ1-4|-
CASSLAQGQGEKLFF
TGTGCCAGCAGCTTAGCTCAGGGGCAGGGTGAAAAACTGTTTTTT